This T cell receptor beta chain was sequenced during a study of blood T cell repertoires in COVID-19. Study context: Samples representing acute and convalescent COVID-19 were sourced from the United States, Italy and Spain.

How the authors handled the data: Reference gene primer amplification gave estimated nucleated cell counts. Assay: immunoSEQ multiplex PCR; the TCRdb copy retains only in-frame clones and omits some. The DNA was the basis for D and trimming; V, J and clone size are from that table. The sample lists 200,000 to 300,000 clones, under 90% occurring once. The CDR3 has 14 residues. V lost 3 bases to trimming and J lost 0 bases; unmatched junction nucleotides: 2. CDR1 and CDR2 (germline): LGHNA, YNFKEQ. The rearrangement joins TRBV4-2 to TRBJ2-7; 7 bases line up with TRBD1. Sequences were obtained from PBMCs or T cells enriched from blood (not recorded which). This receptor was obtained from a woman in her thirties with acute COVID-19. The CDR3 DNA sequence: TGTGCCAGCAGCCACCGGGACAGCTCCTACGAGCAGTACTTC. Translated, it gives CASSHRDSSYEQYF.